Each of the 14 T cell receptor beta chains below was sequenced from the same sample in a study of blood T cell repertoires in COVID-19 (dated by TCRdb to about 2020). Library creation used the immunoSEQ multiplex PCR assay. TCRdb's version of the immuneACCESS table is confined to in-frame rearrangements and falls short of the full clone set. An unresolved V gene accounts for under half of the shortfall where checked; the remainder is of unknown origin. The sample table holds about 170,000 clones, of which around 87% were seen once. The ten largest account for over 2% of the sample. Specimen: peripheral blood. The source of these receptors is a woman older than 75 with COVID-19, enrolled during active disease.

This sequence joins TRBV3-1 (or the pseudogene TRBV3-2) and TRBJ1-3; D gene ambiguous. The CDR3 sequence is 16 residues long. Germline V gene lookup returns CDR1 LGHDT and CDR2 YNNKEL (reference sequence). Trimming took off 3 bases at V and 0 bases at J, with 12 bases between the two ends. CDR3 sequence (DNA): TGTGCCAGCAGCCAGGTCGGTGAACGCTCTGGAAACACCATATATTTT. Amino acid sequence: CASSQVGERSGNTIYF.

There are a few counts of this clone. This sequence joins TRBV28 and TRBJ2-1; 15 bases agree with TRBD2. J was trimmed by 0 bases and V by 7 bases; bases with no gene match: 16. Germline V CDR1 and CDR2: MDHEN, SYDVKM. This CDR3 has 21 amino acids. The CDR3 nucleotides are TGTGCCAGCACCTTAGGGACTAGCGGGAGGCCCCGCCTTAGCTCCTACAATGAGCAGTTCTTC. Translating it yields CASTLGTSGRPRLSSYNEQFF.

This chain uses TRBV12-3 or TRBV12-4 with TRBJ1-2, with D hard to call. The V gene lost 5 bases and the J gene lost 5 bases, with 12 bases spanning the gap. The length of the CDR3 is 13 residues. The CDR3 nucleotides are TGTGCCAGCAGTCCGGGTTCCTCTTATGGCTACACCTTC. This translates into CASSPGSSYGYTF.

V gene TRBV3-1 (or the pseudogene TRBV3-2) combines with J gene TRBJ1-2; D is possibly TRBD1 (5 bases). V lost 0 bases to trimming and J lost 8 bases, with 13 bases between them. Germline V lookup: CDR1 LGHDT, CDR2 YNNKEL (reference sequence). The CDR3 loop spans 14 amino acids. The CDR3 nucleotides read TGTGCCAGCAGCCAAGAGGTGCGGGGACGAGGCTACACCTTC. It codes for CASSQEVRGRGYTF.

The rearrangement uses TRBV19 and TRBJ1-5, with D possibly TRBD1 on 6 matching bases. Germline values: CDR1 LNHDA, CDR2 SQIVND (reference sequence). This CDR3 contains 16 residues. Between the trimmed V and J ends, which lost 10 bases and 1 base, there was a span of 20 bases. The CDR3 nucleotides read TGTGCCACGACACAACCTGGACAGACAAGCAATCAGCCCCAGCATTTT. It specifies CATTQPGQTSNQPQHF.

This CDR3 reads CASSFSVFTSGKGALQETQYF. Written as DNA, the CDR3 is TGTGCCAGCAGTTTTTCAGTCTTTACTAGCGGGAAAGGAGCCCTGCAAGAGACCCAGTACTTC. V usage is TRBV28 and J usage is TRBJ2-5; 10 positions match TRBD2. This CDR3 is built from 21 residues. With V trimmed by 3 bases and J by 2 bases, 21 bases remained unmatched. From germline, CDR1 is MDHEN and CDR2 SYDVKM.

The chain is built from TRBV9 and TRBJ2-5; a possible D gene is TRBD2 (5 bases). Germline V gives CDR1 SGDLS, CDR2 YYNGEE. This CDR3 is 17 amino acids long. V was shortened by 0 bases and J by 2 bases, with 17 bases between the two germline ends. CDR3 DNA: TGTGCCAGCAGCGTAGGACTGGGAGTAATGATGCAAGAGACCCAGTACTTC. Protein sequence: CASSVGLGVMMQETQYF.

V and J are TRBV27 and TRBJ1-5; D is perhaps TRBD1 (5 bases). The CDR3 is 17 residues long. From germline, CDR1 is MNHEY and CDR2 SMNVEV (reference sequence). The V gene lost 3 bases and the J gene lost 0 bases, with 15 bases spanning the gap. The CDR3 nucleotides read TGTGCCAGCAGTTTTATGGGGCGACTTCTTAGCAATCAGCCCCAGCATTTT. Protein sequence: CASSFMGRLLSNQPQHF.

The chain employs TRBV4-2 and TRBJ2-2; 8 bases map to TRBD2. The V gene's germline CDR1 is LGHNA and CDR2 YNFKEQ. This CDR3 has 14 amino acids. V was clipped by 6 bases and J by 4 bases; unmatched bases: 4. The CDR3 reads CASSREGGTGELFF. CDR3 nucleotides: TGTGCCAGCAGTCGGGAGGGTGGCACCGGGGAGCTGTTTTTT.

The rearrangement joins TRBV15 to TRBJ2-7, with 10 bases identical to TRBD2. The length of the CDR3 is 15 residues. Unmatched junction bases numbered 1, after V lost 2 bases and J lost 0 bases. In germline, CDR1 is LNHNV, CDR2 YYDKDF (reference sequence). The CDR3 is CATSRPSGSSYEQYF. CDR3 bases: TGTGCCACCAGCAGACCTAGCGGGAGCTCCTACGAGCAGTACTTC. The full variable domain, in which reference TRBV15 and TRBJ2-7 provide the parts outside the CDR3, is DAMVIQNPRYQVTQFGKPVTLSCSQTLNHNVMYWYQQKSSQAPKLLFHYYDKDFNNEADTPDNFQSRRPNTSFCFLDIRSPGLGDTAMYLCATSRPSGSSYEQYFGPGTRLTVT.

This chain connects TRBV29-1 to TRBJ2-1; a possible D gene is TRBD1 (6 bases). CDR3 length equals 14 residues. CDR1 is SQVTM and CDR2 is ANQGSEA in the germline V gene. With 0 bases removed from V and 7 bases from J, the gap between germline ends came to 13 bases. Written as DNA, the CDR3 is TGCAGCGTTGAAGAGCAGGGGATAATTAATGAGCAGTTCTTC. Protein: CSVEEQGIINEQFF.

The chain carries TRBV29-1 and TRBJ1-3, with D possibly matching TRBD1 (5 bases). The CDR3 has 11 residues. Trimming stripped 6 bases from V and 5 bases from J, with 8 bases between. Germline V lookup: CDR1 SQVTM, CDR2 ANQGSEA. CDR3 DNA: TGCAGCGTGTGGACACGAAACACCATATATTTT. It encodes CSVWTRNTIYF.

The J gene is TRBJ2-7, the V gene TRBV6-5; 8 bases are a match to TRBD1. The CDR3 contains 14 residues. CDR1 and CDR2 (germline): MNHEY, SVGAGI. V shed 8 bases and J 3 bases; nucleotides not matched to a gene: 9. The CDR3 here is CASRIGQGGYEQYF. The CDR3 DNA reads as TGTGCCAGCCGGATTGGACAGGGTGGCTACGAGCAGTACTTC.

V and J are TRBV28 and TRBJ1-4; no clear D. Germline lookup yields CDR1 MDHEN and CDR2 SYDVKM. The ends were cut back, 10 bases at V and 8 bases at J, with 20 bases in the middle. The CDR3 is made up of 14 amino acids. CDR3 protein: CATRLEGFQEKLFF. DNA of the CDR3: TGTGCCACCCGGTTGGAGGGTTTTCAAGAAAAACTGTTTTTT.